This T cell receptor beta chain was sequenced during a study of spatial heterogeneity in lung cancer. About the study: Each unique TCR and UMI combination was seen more than ten times on average in raw reads.

The sample's time point: blood at routine non-recurrence follow-up after resection. No cell sorting; template was whole RNA from tumor, lung tissue or PBMC. CDR1 and CDR2 from the germline V gene are KGHSH and LQKENI. CDR3 size: 13 residues. V shed 3 bases and J 7 bases; nucleotides not matched to a gene: 3. TCR cDNA molecules each had a unique molecular identifier. Each CDR3 protein is one row after TCRdb ran MiXCR on the 5' RACE reads. The table lists some 54,000 distinct CDR3 sequences, less than 9.5% of them singletons. The TCR comes from a female donor with early-stage non-small cell lung cancer. The rearrangement uses TRBV18 and TRBJ2-1, with 7 bases matching TRBD1. The source was PBMCs, collected at follow-up. The CDR3 is CASSPGTVNEQFF. For the CDR3, the DNA is TGTGCCAGCTCACCCGGGACAGTTAATGAGCAGTTCTTC.